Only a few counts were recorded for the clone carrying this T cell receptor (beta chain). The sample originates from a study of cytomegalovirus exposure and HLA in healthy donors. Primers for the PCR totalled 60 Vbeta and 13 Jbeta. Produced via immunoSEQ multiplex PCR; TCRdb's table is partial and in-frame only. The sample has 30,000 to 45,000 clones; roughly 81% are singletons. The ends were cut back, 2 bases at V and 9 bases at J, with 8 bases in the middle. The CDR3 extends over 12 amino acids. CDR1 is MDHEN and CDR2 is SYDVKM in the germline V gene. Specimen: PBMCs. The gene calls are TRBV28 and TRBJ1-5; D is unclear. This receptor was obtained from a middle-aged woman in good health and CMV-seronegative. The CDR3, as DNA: TGTGCCAGCAGTTTACACCGGGGGCCCCAGCATTTT. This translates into CASSLHRGPQHF.